The clone carrying this T cell receptor beta chain was observed a handful of times. This record comes from a study of cytomegalovirus exposure and HLA in healthy donors. Whole-study context: Tens of millions of unique TCRs, all from HLA-typed donors, were included in an early release of the data.

Both 60 Vbeta primers and 13 Jbeta primers went into the PCR. Using immunoSEQ multiplex PCR, the repertoire was profiled, and TCRdb retains in-frame clones only, with some absent. The sample records 150,000 to 200,000 clones, nearly 80% being singletons. The TCR comes from a woman in her thirties or forties in good health and CMV-seronegative. Sequencing input: PBMCs.

In DNA, the CDR3 is TGTGCCAGTAGTATGACCGACAGGGTAGTTACTGAAAAACTGTTTTTT. Amino acid sequence: CASSMTDRVVTEKLFF. The chain uses TRBV19 and TRBJ1-4; 7 nucleotides match TRBD1. J gave up 7 bases and V 3 bases, and 11 bases lay outside the gene matches. Germline V gene lookup returns CDR1 LNHDA and CDR2 SQIVND (reference sequence). The CDR3 totals 16 residues.